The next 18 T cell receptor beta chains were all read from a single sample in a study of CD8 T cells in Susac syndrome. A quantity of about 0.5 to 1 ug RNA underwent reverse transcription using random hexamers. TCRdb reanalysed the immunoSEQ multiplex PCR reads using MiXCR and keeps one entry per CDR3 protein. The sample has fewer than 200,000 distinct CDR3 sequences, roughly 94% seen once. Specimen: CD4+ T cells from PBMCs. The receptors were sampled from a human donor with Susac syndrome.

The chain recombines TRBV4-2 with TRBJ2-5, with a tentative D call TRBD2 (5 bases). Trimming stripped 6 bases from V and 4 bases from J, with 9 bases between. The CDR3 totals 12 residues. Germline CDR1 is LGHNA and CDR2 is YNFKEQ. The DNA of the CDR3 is TGTGCCAGCAGTCCCGAGGGAGAGACCCAGTACTTC. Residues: CASSPEGETQYF.

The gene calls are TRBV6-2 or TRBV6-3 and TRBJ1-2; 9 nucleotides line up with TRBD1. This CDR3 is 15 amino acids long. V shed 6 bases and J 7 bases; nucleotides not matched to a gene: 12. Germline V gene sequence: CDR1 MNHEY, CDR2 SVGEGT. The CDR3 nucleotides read TGTGCCAGCAGCAGAACCGGGACAGGGTCCGCTGGCTACACCTTC. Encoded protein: CASSRTGTGSAGYTF.

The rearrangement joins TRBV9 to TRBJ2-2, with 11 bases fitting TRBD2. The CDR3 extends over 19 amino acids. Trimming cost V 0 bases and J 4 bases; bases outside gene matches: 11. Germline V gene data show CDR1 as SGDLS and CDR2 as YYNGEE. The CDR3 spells CASSVDLPTSGGLTGELFF. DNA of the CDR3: TGTGCCAGCAGCGTAGATCTCCCTACTAGCGGGGGACTCACCGGGGAGCTGTTTTTT.

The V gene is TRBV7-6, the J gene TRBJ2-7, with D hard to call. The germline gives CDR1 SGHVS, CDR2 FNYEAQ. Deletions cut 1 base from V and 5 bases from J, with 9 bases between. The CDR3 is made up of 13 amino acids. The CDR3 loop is CASSLGRPHEQYF. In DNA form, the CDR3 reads TGTGCCAGCAGCTTAGGGCGGCCCCACGAGCAGTACTTC.

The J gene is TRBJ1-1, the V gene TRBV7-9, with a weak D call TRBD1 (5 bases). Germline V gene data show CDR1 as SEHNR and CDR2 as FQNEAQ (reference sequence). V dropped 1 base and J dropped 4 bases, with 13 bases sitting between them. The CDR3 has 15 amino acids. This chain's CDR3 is CASSLDFGGGTEAFF. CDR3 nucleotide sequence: TGTGCCAGCAGCTTAGATTTTGGGGGAGGCACTGAAGCTTTCTTT.

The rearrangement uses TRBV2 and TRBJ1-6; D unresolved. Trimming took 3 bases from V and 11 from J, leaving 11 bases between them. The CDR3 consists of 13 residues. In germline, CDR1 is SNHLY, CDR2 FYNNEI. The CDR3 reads CASSDELGPPLHF. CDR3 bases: TGTGCCAGCAGTGACGAACTCGGTCCACCCCTCCACTTT.

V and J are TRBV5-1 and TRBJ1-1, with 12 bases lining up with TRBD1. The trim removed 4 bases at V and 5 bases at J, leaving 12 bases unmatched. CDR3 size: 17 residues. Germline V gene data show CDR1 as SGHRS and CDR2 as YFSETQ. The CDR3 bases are TGCGCCAGCAGCCATGGGACAGGGGGCCTCCGGGGAACTGAAGCTTTCTTT. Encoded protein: CASSHGTGGLRGTEAFF. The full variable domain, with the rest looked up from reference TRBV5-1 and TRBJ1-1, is KAGVTQTPRYLIKTRGQQVTLSCSPISGHRSVSWYQQTPGQGLQFLFEYFSETQRNKGNFPGRFSGRQFSNSRSEMNVSTLELGDSALYLCASSHGTGGLRGTEAFFGQGTRLTVV.

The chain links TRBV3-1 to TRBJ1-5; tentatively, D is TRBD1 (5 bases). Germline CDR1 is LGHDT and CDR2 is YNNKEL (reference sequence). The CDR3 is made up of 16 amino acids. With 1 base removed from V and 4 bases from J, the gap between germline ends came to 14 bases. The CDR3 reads CASSQGSVGGNQPQHF. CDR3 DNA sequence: TGTGCCAGCAGCCAAGGAAGTGTTGGGGGTAATCAGCCCCAGCATTTT.

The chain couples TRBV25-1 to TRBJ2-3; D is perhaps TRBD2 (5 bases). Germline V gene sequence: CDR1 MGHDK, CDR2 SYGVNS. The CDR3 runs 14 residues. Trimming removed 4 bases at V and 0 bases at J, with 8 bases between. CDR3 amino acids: CASSVRGSTDTQYF. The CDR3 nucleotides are TGTGCCAGCAGTGTGAGAGGGAGCACAGATACGCAGTATTTT.

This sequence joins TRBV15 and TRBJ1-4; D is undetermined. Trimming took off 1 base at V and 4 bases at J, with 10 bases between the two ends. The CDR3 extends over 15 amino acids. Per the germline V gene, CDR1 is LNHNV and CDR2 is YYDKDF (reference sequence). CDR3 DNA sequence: TGTGCCACCAGCAGAGTGCACAGCCTTAATGAAAAACTGTTTTTT. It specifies CATSRVHSLNEKLFF.

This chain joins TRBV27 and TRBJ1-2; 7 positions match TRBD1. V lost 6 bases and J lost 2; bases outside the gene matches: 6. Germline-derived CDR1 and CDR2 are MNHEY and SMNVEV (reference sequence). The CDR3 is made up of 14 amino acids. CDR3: CASRMGQQNYGYTF. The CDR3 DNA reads TGTGCCAGCAGGATGGGACAGCAGAACTATGGCTACACCTTC.

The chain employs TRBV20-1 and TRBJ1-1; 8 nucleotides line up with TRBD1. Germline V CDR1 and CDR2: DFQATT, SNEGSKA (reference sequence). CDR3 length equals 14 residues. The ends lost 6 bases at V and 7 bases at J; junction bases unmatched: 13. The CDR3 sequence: CSASTGTGGFEAFF. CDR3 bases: TGCAGTGCCTCAACCGGGACAGGTGGATTTGAAGCTTTCTTT.

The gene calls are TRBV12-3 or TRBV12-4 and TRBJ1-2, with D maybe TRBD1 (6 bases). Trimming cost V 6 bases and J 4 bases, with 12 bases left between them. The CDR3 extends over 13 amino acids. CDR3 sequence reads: CASSQTGGYGYTF. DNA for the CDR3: TGTGCCAGCAGCCAGACAGGAGGCTATGGCTACACCTTC.

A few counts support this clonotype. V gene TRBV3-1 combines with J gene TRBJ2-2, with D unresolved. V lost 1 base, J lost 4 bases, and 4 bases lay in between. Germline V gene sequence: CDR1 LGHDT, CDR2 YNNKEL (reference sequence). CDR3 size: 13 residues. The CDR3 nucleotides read TGTGCCAGCAGCCAAGCCGGCACCGGGGAGCTGTTTTTT. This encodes CASSQAGTGELFF. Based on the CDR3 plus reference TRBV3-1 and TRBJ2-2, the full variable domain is DTAVSQTPKYLVTQMGNDKSIKCEQNLGHDTMYWYKQDSKKFLKIMFSYNNKELIINETVPNRFSPKSPDKAHLNLHINSLELGDSAVYFCASSQAGTGELFFGEGSRLTVL.

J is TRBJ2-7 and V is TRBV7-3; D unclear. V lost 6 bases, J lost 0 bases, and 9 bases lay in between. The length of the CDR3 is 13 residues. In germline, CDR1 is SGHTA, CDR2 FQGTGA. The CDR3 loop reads CASRGPSSYEQYF. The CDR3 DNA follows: TGTGCCAGCAGGGGCCCCAGCTCCTACGAGCAGTACTTC.

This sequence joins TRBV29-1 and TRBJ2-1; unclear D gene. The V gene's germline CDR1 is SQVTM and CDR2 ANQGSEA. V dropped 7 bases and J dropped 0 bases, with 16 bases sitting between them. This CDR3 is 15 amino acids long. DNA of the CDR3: TGCAGCGGGAAAGGTCCCCTAAGCTCCTACAATGAGCAGTTCTTC. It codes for CSGKGPLSSYNEQFF.

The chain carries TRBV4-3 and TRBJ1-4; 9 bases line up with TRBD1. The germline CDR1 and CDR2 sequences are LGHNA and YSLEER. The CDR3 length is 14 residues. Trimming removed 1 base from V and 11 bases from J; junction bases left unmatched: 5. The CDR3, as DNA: TGCGCCAGCAGCCAAGTCGGGACAGGGTCTAAACTGTTTTTT. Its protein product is CASSQVGTGSKLFF.

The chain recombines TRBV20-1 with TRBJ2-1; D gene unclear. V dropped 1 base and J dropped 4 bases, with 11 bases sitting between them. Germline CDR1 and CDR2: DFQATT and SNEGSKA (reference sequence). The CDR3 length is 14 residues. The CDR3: CSARAFYGYNEQFF. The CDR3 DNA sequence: TGCAGTGCTAGAGCTTTTTACGGGTACAATGAGCAGTTCTTC.